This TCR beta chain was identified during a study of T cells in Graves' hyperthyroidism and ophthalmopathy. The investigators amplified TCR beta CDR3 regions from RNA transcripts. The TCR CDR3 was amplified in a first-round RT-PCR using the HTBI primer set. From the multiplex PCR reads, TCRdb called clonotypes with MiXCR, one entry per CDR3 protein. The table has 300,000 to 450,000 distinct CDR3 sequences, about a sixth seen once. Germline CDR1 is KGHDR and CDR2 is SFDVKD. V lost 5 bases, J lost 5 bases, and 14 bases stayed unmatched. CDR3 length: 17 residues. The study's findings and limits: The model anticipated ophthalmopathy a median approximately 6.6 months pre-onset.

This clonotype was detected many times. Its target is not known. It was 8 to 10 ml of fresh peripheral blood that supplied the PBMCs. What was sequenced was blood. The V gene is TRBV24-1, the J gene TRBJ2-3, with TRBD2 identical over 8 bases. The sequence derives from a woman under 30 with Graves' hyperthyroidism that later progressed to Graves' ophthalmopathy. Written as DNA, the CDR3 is TGTGCCACCAGTGCTGCGGGACTAGGGACGAGGGGAGATACGCAGTATTTT. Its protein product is CATSAAGLGTRGDTQYF.